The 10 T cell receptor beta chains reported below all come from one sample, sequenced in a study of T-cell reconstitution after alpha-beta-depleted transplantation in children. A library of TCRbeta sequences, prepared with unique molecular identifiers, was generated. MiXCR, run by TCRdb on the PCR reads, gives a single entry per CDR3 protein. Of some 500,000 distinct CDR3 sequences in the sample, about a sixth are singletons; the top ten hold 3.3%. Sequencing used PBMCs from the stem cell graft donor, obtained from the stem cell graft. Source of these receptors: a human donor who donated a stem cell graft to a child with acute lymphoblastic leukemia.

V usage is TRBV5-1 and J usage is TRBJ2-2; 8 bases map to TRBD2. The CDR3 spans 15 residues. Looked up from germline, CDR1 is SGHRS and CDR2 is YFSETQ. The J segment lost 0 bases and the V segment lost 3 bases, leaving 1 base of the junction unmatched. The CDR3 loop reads CASSSGLANTGELFF. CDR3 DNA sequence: TGCGCCAGCAGCTCGGGACTAGCGAACACCGGGGAGCTGTTTTTT.

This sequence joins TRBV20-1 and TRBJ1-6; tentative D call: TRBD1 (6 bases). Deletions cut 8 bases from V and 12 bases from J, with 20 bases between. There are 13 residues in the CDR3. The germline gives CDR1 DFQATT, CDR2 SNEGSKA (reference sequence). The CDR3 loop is CSPGQGQNLPLHF. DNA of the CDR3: TGCAGTCCTGGGCAAGGACAGAACCTACCCCTCCACTTT.

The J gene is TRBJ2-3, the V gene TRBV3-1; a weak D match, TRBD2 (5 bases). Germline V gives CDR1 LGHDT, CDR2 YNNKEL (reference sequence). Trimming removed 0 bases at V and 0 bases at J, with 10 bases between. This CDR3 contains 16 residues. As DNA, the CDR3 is TGTGCCAGCAGCCAAGATGAGGGATTGAGCACAGATACGCAGTATTTT. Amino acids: CASSQDEGLSTDTQYF.

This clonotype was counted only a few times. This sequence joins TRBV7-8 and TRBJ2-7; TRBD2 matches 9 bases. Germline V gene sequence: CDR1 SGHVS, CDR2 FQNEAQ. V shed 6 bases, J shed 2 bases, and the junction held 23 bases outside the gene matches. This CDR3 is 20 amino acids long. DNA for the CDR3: TGTGCCAGCAGGCCCAGGCGGGCCATAGGTCCTAGCGGGAAGGCCTACGAGCAGTACTTC. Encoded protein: CASRPRRAIGPSGKAYEQYF.

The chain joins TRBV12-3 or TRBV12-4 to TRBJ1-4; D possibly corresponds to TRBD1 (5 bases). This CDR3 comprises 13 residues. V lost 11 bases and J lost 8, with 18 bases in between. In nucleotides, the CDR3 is TGTGCCTCCCGAGGGACCCCCCGAGAAAAACTGTTTTTT. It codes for CASRGTPREKLFF.

For the CDR3, the DNA is TGTGCCAGCAGCTTGGATGGGTTCCAAGAGACCCAGTACTTC. Amino acids: CASSLDGFQETQYF. The gene calls are TRBV5-6 and TRBJ2-5, with D uncertain. CDR1 SGHDT and CDR2 YYEEEE come from the germline V gene. V lost 0 bases and J lost 1, with 7 bases in between. The CDR3 covers 14 residues.

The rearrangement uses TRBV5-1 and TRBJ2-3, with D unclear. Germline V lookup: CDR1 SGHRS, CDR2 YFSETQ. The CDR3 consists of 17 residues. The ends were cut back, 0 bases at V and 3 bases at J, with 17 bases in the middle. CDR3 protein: CASSLALYGGETDTQYF. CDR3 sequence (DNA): TGCGCCAGCAGCTTGGCCCTTTACGGTGGGGAAACAGATACGCAGTATTTT. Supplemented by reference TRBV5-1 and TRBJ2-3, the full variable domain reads KAGVTQTPRYLIKTRGQQVTLSCSPISGHRSVSWYQQTPGQGLQFLFEYFSETQRNKGNFPGRFSGRQFSNSRSEMNVSTLELGDSALYLCASSLALYGGETDTQYFGPGTRLTVL.

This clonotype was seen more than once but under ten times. CDR3 amino acids: CSARASGGSSYEQYF. CDR3 nucleotides: TGCAGTGCTAGAGCCTCAGGGGGCAGCTCCTACGAGCAGTACTTC. This chain connects TRBV20-1 to TRBJ2-7; 8 bases are shared with TRBD1. The ends lost 1 base at V and 0 bases at J; junction bases unmatched: 5. Germline V gene lookup returns CDR1 DFQATT and CDR2 SNEGSKA (reference sequence). The CDR3 length is 15 residues.

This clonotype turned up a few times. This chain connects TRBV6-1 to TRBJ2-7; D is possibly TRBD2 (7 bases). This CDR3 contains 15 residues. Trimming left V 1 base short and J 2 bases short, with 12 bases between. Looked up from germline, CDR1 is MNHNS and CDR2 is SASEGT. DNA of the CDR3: TGTGCCAGCAGTGAAGAGGGGCGGGGGCCCTACGAGCAGTACTTC. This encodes CASSEEGRGPYEQYF.

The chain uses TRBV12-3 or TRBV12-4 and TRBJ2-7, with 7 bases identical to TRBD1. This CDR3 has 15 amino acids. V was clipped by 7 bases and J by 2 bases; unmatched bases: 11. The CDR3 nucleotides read TGTGCCAGCACCCTTCAAGAGGGACAGACCTACGAGCAGTACTTC. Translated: CASTLQEGQTYEQYF.